The clone carrying this T cell receptor (beta chain) has a single count. This specimen comes from a study of blood T cell repertoires in COVID-19. Clones were sequenced by immunoSEQ multiplex PCR, and TCRdb holds only the in-frame ones, with some missing. The table includes roughly 180,000 clones, around 85% detected once. CDR1 and CDR2 from the germline V gene are MGHDK and SYGVNS. The CDR3 loop spans 14 amino acids. V lost 8 bases to trimming and J lost 7 bases; unmatched junction nucleotides: 10. The V call is TRBV25-1, the J call TRBJ2-1; 8 nucleotides match TRBD2. Sample: peripheral blood. This sequence was found in a woman in her sixties with acute or convalescent COVID-19. In DNA form, the CDR3 reads TGTGCCAGCCGCATAGCGGGACGAGGTAATGAGCAGTTCTTC. It translates to CASRIAGRGNEQFF.